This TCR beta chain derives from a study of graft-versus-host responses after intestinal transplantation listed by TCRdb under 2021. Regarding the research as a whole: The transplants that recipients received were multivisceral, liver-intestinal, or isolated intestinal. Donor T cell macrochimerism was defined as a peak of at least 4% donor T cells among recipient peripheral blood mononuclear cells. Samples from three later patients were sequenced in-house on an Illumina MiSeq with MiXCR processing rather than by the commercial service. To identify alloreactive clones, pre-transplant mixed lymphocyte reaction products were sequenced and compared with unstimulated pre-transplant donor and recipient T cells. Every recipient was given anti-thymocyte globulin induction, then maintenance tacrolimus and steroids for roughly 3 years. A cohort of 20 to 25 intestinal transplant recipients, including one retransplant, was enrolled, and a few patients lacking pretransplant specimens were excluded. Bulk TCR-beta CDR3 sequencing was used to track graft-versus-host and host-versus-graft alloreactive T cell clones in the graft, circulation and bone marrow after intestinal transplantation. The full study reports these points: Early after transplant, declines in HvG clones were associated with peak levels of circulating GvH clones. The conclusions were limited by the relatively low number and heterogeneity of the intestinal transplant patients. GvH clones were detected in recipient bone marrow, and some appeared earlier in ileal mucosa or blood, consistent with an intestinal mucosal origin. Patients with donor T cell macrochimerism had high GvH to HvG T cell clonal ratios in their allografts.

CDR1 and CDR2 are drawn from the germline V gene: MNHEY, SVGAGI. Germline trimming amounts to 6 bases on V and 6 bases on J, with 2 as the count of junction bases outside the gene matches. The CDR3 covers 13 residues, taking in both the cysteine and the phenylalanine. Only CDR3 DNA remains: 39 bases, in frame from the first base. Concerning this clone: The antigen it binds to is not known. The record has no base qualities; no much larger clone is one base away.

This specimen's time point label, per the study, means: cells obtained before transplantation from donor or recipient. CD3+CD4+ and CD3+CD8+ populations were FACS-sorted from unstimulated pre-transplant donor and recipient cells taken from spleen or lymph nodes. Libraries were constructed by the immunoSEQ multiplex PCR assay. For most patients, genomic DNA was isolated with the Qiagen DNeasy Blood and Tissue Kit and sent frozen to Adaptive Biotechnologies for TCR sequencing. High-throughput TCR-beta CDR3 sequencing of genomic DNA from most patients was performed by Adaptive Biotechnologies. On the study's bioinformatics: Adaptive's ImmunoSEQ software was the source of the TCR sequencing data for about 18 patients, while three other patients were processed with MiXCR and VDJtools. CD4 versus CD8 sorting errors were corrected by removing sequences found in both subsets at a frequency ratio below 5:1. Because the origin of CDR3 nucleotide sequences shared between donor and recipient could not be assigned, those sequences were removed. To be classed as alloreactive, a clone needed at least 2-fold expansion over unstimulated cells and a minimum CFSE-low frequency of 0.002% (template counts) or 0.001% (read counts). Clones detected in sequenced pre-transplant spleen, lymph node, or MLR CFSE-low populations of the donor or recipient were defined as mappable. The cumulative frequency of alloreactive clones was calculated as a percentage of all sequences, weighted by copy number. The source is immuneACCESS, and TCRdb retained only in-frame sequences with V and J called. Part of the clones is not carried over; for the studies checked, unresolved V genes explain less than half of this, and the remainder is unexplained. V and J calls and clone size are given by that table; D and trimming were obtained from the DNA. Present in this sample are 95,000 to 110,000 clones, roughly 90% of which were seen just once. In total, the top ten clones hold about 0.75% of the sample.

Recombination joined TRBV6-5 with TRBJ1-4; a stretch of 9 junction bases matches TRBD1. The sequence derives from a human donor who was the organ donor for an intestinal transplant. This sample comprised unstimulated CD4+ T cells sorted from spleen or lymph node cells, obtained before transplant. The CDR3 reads CASSRQGDEKLFF. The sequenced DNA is TGTGCCAGCAGCCGACAGGGGGATGAAAAACTGTTTTTT.